The 8 T cell receptor beta chains listed next were all sequenced from one sample in a study of blood T cell repertoires in COVID-19. The table came from immunoSEQ multiplex PCR; TCRdb's copy has only in-frame clones and leaves some out. The data contain roughly 220,000 clones, just over 85% of them seen just once; the ten biggest clones take up over 12%. Source material: PBMCs or T cells enriched from blood (not recorded which). The receptors originated from a woman aged 50 to 60 with acute COVID-19.

This chain joins TRBV5-1 and TRBJ1-1; 10 nucleotides agree with TRBD1. J gave up 5 bases and V 3 bases, and 4 bases lay outside the gene matches. The CDR3 is 14 amino acids. Germline V lookup: CDR1 SGHRS, CDR2 YFSETQ. The CDR3 sequence: CASSSRTGGTEAFF. In nucleotides, the CDR3 is TGCGCCAGCAGCTCTCGGACAGGGGGGACTGAAGCTTTCTTT.

The chain links TRBV18 to TRBJ1-2; maybe TRBD1 (5 bases). V was trimmed by 6 bases and J by 7 bases, leaving 9 bases between them. The length of the CDR3 is 11 residues. Germline values: CDR1 KGHSH, CDR2 LQKENI. The CDR3 DNA follows: TGTGCCAGCTCGACAGCGGGTGGCTACACCTTC. This codes for CASSTAGGYTF.

The chain employs TRBV19 and TRBJ1-2; D is uncertain. CDR1 and CDR2 from the germline V gene are LNHDA and SQIVND (reference sequence). Trimming cost V 7 bases and J 2 bases, with 11 bases left between them. The CDR3 is 13 residues long. CDR3 nucleotide sequence: TGTGCCAGTACCCCGTTAGAGAACTATGGCTACACCTTC. This gives the protein CASTPLENYGYTF.

This rearrangement joins TRBV4-2 to TRBJ2-2, with D hard to call. Trimming removed 1 base at V and 1 base at J, with 7 bases between. CDR1 is LGHNA and CDR2 is YNFKEQ in the germline V gene. This CDR3 is built from 15 residues. The chain's CDR3 is CASSQVTLNTGELFF. As DNA, the CDR3 is TGTGCCAGCAGCCAAGTCACTTTGAACACCGGGGAGCTGTTTTTT.

The chain recombines TRBV7-9 with TRBJ2-5; 7 nucleotides align to TRBD1. Looked up from germline, CDR1 is SEHNR and CDR2 is FQNEAQ (reference sequence). V lost 5 bases, J lost 7 bases, and 22 bases stayed unmatched. This CDR3 region has 18 residues. The CDR3 spells CASSPLYSGTALQGTQYF. DNA of the CDR3: TGTGCCAGCAGCCCACTCTATTCAGGGACAGCCCTCCAGGGGACCCAGTACTTC.

The chain links TRBV5-1 to TRBJ2-7; 8 bases are shared with TRBD2. This CDR3 is 15 amino acids long. V was pared by 4 bases and J by 3 bases, with 9 bases of the junction left unmatched. From germline, CDR1 is SGHRS and CDR2 YFSETQ. Written as DNA, the CDR3 is TGCGCCAGCAGCCCTGCCGGGACTAGAGACTACGAGCAGTACTTC. Translated, it gives CASSPAGTRDYEQYF.

J is TRBJ2-6 and V is TRBV5-4; D remains unclear. The CDR3 has 15 amino acids. CDR1 and CDR2 from the germline V gene are SGHNT and YYREEE (reference sequence). Trimming stripped 0 bases from V and 1 base from J, with 5 bases between. The CDR3 sequence is CASSLGSSGANVLTF. The CDR3, as DNA: TGTGCCAGCAGCTTGGGTAGTTCTGGGGCCAACGTCCTGACTTTC. Looking up the rest from reference TRBV5-4 and TRBJ2-6 gives the full variable domain: ETGVTQSPTHLIKTRGQQVTLRCSSQSGHNTVSWYQQALGQGPQFIFQYYREEENGRGNFPPRFSGLQFPNYSSELNVNALELDDSALYLCASSLGSSGANVLTFGAGSRLTVL.

This rearrangement joins TRBV27 to TRBJ2-7, with TRBD2 identical over 10 bases. This CDR3 comprises 15 residues. The trim removed 2 bases at V and 0 bases at J, leaving 1 base unmatched. The V gene's germline CDR1 is MNHEY and CDR2 SMNVEV (reference sequence). The CDR3 region is CASSLGTSVSYEQYF. In DNA form, the CDR3 reads TGTGCCAGCAGTTTAGGGACTAGCGTCTCCTACGAGCAGTACTTC.